This T cell receptor beta chain was captured by sequencing in a study of blood T cell repertoires in COVID-19. About the study: Collection of acute and convalescent COVID-19 samples took place in the United States, Italy and Spain. Sources were T cells, B-cell-depleted T cells, or PBMCs; the material itself was cDNA or gDNA.

Data came from immunoSEQ multiplex PCR; TCRdb stores just in-frame clones and leaves some out. The sample has around 220,000 clones, around 90% seen once. The trim removed 3 bases at V and 0 bases at J, leaving 6 bases unmatched. The V gene's germline CDR1 is DFQATT and CDR2 SNEGSKA (reference sequence). The CDR3 is 15 residues long. Adults between roughly 18 and 89 years of age took part from about 24 US areas. Each participant's cohort was designated according to participant-reported clinical history. Input material: PBMCs or T cells enriched from blood (not recorded which). The origin of this receptor is a woman between 45 and 60 years old with acute COVID-19. This chain links TRBV20-1 with TRBJ2-5; 8 bases map to TRBD2. CDR3 amino acids: CSASSLAGYQETQYF. In DNA form, the CDR3 reads TGCAGTGCTAGTAGTTTAGCGGGGTACCAAGAGACCCAGTACTTC.